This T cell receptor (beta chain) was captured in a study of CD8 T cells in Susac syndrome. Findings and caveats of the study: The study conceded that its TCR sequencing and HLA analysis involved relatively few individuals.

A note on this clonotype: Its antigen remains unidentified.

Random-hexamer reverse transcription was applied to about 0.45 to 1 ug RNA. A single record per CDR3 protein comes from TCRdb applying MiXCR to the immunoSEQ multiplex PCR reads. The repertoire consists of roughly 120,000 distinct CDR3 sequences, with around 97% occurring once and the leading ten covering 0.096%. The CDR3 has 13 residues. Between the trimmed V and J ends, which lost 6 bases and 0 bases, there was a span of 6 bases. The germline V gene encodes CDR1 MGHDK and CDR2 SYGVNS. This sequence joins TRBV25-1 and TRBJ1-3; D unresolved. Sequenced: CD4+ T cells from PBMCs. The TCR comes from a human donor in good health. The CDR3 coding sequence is TGTGCCAGCAGGGCAGCCTCTGGAAACACCATATATTTT. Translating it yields CASRAASGNTIYF.